This T cell receptor beta chain comes out of a study of blood T cells in healthy people across ages. Study conclusions and caveats: Unsorted PBMCs blocked a conclusive comparison of naive and antigen-experienced cells.

Through a sample-barcoded 5' primer and a J-beta primer mix, a second PCR was run for about 6 to 11 cycles. Carrying 12 random nucleotides, a template-switch adaptor labeled each individual cDNA molecule. TCRdb processed the 5' RACE reads anew with MiXCR; each CDR3 protein has one entry. The sample carries around 1,500,000 distinct CDR3 sequences, roughly 40% recorded once. The CDR3 has 14 amino acids. Trimming took 7 bases from V and 5 from J; bases not matched to a gene: 12. Germline CDR1 and CDR2: DFQATT and SNEGSKA (reference sequence). Comments on this clonotype: Its antigen is not known.

The receptor comes from a woman between 18 and 29 years old in good health. The chain has TRBV20-1 and TRBJ1-2, with TRBD1 identical over 8 bases. The sequencing sample was made of blood. The CDR3 DNA is TGCAGTGTTCGGACAGGGTCAGGGGGTTATGGCTACACCTTC. This gives the protein CSVRTGSGGYGYTF.